Listed here is a single T cell receptor (beta chain). The read terminates 3 residues before the CDR3 end, so the remaining end is supplied by the germline J gene. The data were obtained in a study of T cells in women clearing cervical HPV infection. Study overall: Case blood was drawn when the lesion was first found; control blood after infection became undetectable.

Genomic DNA, averaging about 1,200 ng per sample, yielded TCR beta CDR3 via immunoSEQ. Using immunoSEQ multiplex PCR, the repertoire was profiled, and TCRdb retains in-frame clones only, with some absent. The sample table includes about 31,000 clones. The length of the CDR3 is 14 residues. The junction had 4 bases not matched to a gene; V was cut back by 6 bases and J by 1 base. From germline, CDR1 is MNHNS and CDR2 SASEGT. The clonotype originates from a woman aged 18-70 years with a cervical HPV16 infection that either progressed to CIN3+ or cleared (not recorded which). Sequencing was performed on blood buffy coat. V is TRBV6-1 and J is TRBJ1-1, with TRBD1 matching over 8 bases. Partial CDR3 DNA: TGTGCCAGCAGGGAAACAGGGGGGAACACTGAA. Amino acids: CASRETGGNTE. The whole CDR3 protein is CASRETGGNTEAFF.